The present T cell receptor beta chain was sequenced within a study of tumor-infiltrating lymphocytes in primary liver carcinoma. Looking at the study overall: Aged between 30 and 69 years, the patients were men and women.

Without any cell sorting, roughly 18-31 mg of bulk tissue yielded co-extracted RNA and DNA. In this sample, this clonotype turned up many times. Reverse transcription of around 500 ng total RNA with a constant-region primer produced TCR beta cDNA. Three nested multiplex PCR rounds, a slightly modified ARM-PCR method, built the TCR beta libraries. TCRdb analysed the multiplex PCR reads with MiXCR anew, one entry per CDR3 protein. In the table there are about 120,000 distinct CDR3 sequences, around 70% of which are singletons. Sequencing used tumor-adjacent normal liver tissue. The sequence was obtained from a woman aged 55 to 70 with primary liver carcinoma and hepatitis B virus infection.

As DNA, the CDR3 is TGTGCCTGGAGTAGCGGGCGAGAGACCGGGGAGCTGTTTTTT. Protein product: CAWSSGRETGELFF. The chain uses TRBV30 and TRBJ2-2; possibly TRBD2 for D (6 bases). Germline V gene lookup returns CDR1 GTSNPN and CDR2 SVGIG (reference sequence). Deletions cut 2 bases from V and 5 bases from J, with 12 bases between. This CDR3 spans 14 amino acids.